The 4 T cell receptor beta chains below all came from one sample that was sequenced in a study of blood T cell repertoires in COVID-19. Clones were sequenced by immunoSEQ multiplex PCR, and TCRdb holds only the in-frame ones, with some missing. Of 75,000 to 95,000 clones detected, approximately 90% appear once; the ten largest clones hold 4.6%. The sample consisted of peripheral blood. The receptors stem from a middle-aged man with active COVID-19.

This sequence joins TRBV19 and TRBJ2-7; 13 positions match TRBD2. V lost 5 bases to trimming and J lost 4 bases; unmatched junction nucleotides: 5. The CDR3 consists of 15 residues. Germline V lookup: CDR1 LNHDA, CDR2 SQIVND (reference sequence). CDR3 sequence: CASSRGTSGIYEQYF. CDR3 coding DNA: TGTGCCAGTAGTCGGGGGACTAGCGGGATTTACGAGCAGTACTTC.

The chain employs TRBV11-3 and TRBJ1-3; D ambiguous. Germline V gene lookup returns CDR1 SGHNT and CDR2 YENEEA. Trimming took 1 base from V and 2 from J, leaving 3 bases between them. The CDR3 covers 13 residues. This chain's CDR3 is CASSLGAGNTIYF. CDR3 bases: TGTGCCAGCAGCTTAGGCGCTGGAAACACCATATATTTT.

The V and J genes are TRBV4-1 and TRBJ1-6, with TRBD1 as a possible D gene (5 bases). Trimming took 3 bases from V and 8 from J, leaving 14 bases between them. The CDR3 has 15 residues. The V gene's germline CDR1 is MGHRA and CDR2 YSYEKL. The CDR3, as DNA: TGCGCCAGCAGCCACAGGACCAGGGAGGATTCACCCCTCCACTTT. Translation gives CASSHRTREDSPLHF.

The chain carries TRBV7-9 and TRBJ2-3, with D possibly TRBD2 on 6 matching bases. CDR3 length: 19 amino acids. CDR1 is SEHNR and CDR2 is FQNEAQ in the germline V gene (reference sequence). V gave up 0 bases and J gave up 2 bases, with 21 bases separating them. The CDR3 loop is CASSLAAIRLARITDTQYF. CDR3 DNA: TGTGCCAGCAGCTTAGCGGCTATTCGGCTAGCGAGAATCACAGATACGCAGTATTTT.